The 22 T cell receptor beta chains in this list originate from one sample, sequenced in a study of cytomegalovirus exposure and HLA in healthy donors. Libraries were prepared by immunoSEQ multiplex PCR; TCRdb keeps only in-frame clonotypes and omits some of them. The table includes tens of thousands of clones, approximately 96% detected once. The specimen sequenced was PBMCs. The receptors originated from a man aged 18-30 years in good health and CMV-seronegative.

The genes are TRBV4-3 and TRBJ1-2; 7 bases are a match to TRBD1. The junction had 0 bases not matched to a gene; V was cut back by 0 bases and J by 2 bases. The CDR3 loop spans 14 amino acids. CDR1 is LGHNA, CDR2 YSLEER, per germline. The CDR3 is CASSQEQGNYGYTF. The CDR3 coding sequence is TGCGCCAGCAGCCAAGAACAGGGGAACTATGGCTACACCTTC.

This rearrangement joins TRBV25-1 to TRBJ1-1, with D perhaps TRBD1 (6 bases). The CDR3 length is 14 residues. V lost 5 bases and J lost 4, with 14 bases in between. The germline gives CDR1 MGHDK, CDR2 SYGVNS. CDR3 amino acids: CASSPPVTGTEAFF. The CDR3 DNA reads TGTGCCAGCAGTCCTCCCGTGACAGGCACTGAAGCTTTCTTT. The full variable domain, rest sourced from reference TRBV25-1 and TRBJ1-1, is EADIYQTPRYLVIGTGKKITLECSQTMGHDKMYWYQQDPGMELHLIHYSYGVNSTEKGDLSSESTVSRIRTEHFPLTLESARPSHTSQYLCASSPPVTGTEAFFGQGTRLTVV.

This clone appeared once. J is TRBJ2-1 and V is TRBV13, with 14 bases that match TRBD2. CDR1 and CDR2 from the germline V gene are PRHDT and FYEKMQ (reference sequence). The CDR3 runs to 13 residues. V was pared by 9 bases and J by 6 bases, with 1 base of the junction left unmatched. CDR3 nucleotide sequence: TGTGCCAGTGGGACTAGCGGGAGCAATGAGCAGTTCTTC. Amino acids: CASGTSGSNEQFF.

This clone has only one observation. The chain uses TRBV6-6 and TRBJ2-1; no clear D gene. The CDR3 sequence is 15 residues long. Germline V gene lookup returns CDR1 MNHNY and CDR2 SVGAGI (reference sequence). With 0 bases removed from V and 4 bases from J, the gap between germline ends came to 10 bases. CDR3: CASSYSSSLYNEQFF. The CDR3 DNA follows: TGTGCCAGCAGTTACTCTTCTAGTTTGTACAATGAGCAGTTCTTC.

This chain joins TRBV5-8 and TRBJ1-2, with D tentatively TRBD1 (6 bases). Germline V gene data show CDR1 as SGHTS and CDR2 as YDEGEE. The CDR3 totals 13 residues. Deletions cut 4 bases from V and 4 bases from J, with 11 bases between. This CDR3 is CASSPTGFYGYTF. The CDR3 nucleotides are TGTGCCAGCAGCCCAACAGGGTTCTATGGCTACACCTTC.

J is TRBJ1-2 and V is TRBV5-4; D remains unclear. This CDR3 has 13 amino acids. Per germline, CDR1 SGHNT and CDR2 YYREEE (reference sequence). The V gene lost 0 bases and the J gene lost 6 bases, with 9 bases spanning the gap. CDR3 sequence reads: CASSLGTGDGYTF. CDR3 DNA: TGTGCCAGCAGCTTGGGCACCGGGGATGGCTACACCTTC.

This rearrangement joins TRBV6-6 to TRBJ1-1, with 9 bases aligning to TRBD1. CDR1 and CDR2 (germline): MNHNY, SVGAGI (reference sequence). This CDR3 has 15 amino acids. Losses at the gene ends were 6 bases for V and 0 bases for J; bases not matched to a gene: 5. CDR3 coding DNA: TGTGCCAGCAGGGGGACAGGGAGCATGAACACTGAAGCTTTCTTT. Protein: CASRGTGSMNTEAFF.

The gene calls are TRBV18 and TRBJ1-5, with TRBD1 as a possible D gene (6 bases). This CDR3 is 13 amino acids long. In germline, CDR1 is KGHSH, CDR2 LQKENI. The V gene lost 4 bases and the J gene lost 4 bases, with 8 bases spanning the gap. The CDR3 DNA is TGTGCCAGCTCACATGACAGGAATCAGCCCCAGCATTTT. It yields the protein CASSHDRNQPQHF. The complete variable domain, with remaining parts taken from reference TRBV18 and TRBJ1-5, reads NAGVMQNPRHLVRRRGQEARLRCSPMKGHSHVYWYRQLPEEGLKFMVYLQKENIIDESGMPKERFSAEFPKEGPSILRIQQVVRGDSAAYFCASSHDRNQPQHFGDGTRLSIL.

V gene TRBV7-9 combines with J gene TRBJ2-1; D gene uncertain. CDR3 length: 13 residues. Per germline, CDR1 SEHNR and CDR2 FQNEAQ (reference sequence). V gave up 5 bases and J gave up 12 bases, with 17 bases separating them. CDR3: CASSGDLSSWQFF. The CDR3, as DNA: TGTGCCAGCAGCGGAGATTTGTCAAGTTGGCAGTTCTTC.

The rearrangement links TRBV4-1 to TRBJ1-2; a weak D match, TRBD1 (5 bases). The V end lost 3 bases, the J end lost 8 bases, and 13 bases lay between the germline ends. This CDR3 is 13 amino acids long. Germline lookup yields CDR1 MGHRA and CDR2 YSYEKL. The DNA for the CDR3 is TGCGCCAGCAGCCATTCAGGGATAGTGGGCTACACCTTC. Amino acid sequence: CASSHSGIVGYTF.

The chain is built from TRBV11-2 and TRBJ1-5; 9 bases fit TRBD1. Germline V lookup: CDR1 SGHAT, CDR2 FQNNGV. Germline trimming cut 5 bases from V and 6 bases from J; bases unmatched to any gene: 14. The CDR3 runs 17 residues. CDR3 protein: CASSTRDREVYGQPQHF. The CDR3 region has the DNA TGTGCCAGCAGCACCCGGGACAGGGAAGTATACGGTCAGCCCCAGCATTTT.

V gene TRBV27 combines with J gene TRBJ1-1; 7 nucleotides align to TRBD1. The CDR3 runs to 12 residues. Germline V gives CDR1 MNHEY, CDR2 SMNVEV (reference sequence). V was pared by 6 bases and J by 4 bases, with 2 bases of the junction left unmatched. As DNA, the CDR3 is TGTGCCAGCAGAAACAGGGGCACTGAAGCTTTCTTT. This translates into CASRNRGTEAFF.

The chain is built from TRBV5-6 and TRBJ2-1, with D tentatively TRBD1 (5 bases). The CDR3 has 14 residues. V shed 4 bases and J shed 2 bases, with 10 bases lying between them. Germline CDR1 is SGHDT and CDR2 is YYEEEE. The CDR3 here is CASSQGVTYNEQFF. The DNA for the CDR3 is TGTGCCAGCAGCCAAGGGGTGACCTACAATGAGCAGTTCTTC.

The chain combines TRBV9 with TRBJ1-1; maybe TRBD1 (5 bases). This CDR3 is built from 13 residues. The V end lost 5 bases, the J end lost 5 bases, and 13 bases lay between the germline ends. The V gene's germline CDR1 is SGDLS and CDR2 YYNGEE. The CDR3 region has the DNA TGTGCCAGCAGTCGCGGGGGGTCGACTGAAGCTTTCTTT. Its protein product is CASSRGGSTEAFF. Combining the CDR3 with reference TRBV9 and TRBJ1-1 gives the whole variable domain DSGVTQTPKHLITATGQRVTLRCSPRSGDLSVYWYQQSLDQGLQFLIQYYNGEERAKGNILERFSAQQFPDLHSELNLSSLELGDSALYFCASSRGGSTEAFFGQGTRLTVV.

This chain uses TRBV5-4 with TRBJ2-3; possible D gene TRBD1, 5 bases. Trimming removed 4 bases at V and 0 bases at J, with 12 bases between. The germline CDR1 and CDR2 sequences are SGHNT and YYREEE (reference sequence). The CDR3 runs 15 residues. CDR3 nucleotide sequence: TGTGCCAGCAGCCCTCGACAGTCTAGCACAGATACGCAGTATTTT. As protein: CASSPRQSSTDTQYF.

The chain joins TRBV28 to TRBJ1-1, with a tentative D call TRBD1 (5 bases). Germline V lookup: CDR1 MDHEN, CDR2 SYDVKM. The CDR3 has 12 amino acids. The CDR3 here is CAIGEGGTEAFF. The CDR3 DNA is TGTGCTATAGGGGAGGGTGGCACTGAAGCTTTCTTT.

The chain recombines TRBV7-6 with TRBJ1-1, with TRBD1 as a possible D gene (5 bases). The CDR3 length is 14 residues. Trimming cost V 1 base and J 5 bases, with 11 bases left between them. Germline V gene data show CDR1 as SGHVS and CDR2 as FNYEAQ. The CDR3 is CASSLEDRQTEAFF. CDR3 nucleotides: TGTGCCAGCAGCTTAGAAGACAGACAGACTGAAGCTTTCTTT. Together with reference TRBV7-6 and TRBJ1-1, the CDR3 gives the full variable domain: GAGVSQSPRYKVTKRGQDVALRCDPISGHVSLYWYRQALGQGPEFLTYFNYEAQQDKSGLPNDRFSAERPEGSISTLTIQRTEQRDSAMYRCASSLEDRQTEAFFGQGTRLTVV.

V and J are TRBV6-5 and TRBJ2-1; no clear D gene. V shed 4 bases and J shed 5 bases, with 6 bases lying between them. CDR3 size: 12 residues. The germline CDR1 and CDR2 sequences are MNHEY and SVGAGI. CDR3 in DNA: TGTGCCAGCAGTTTCGGAGACAATGAGCAGTTCTTC. Translating it yields CASSFGDNEQFF.

This chain links TRBV7-9 with TRBJ1-4, with 7 bases aligning to TRBD1. Germline assignment: CDR1 SEHNR and CDR2 FQNEAQ (reference sequence). The CDR3 has 15 amino acids. The junction had 8 bases not matched to a gene; V was cut back by 6 bases and J by 4 bases. The CDR3 loop reads CASSPAGTVNEKLFF. The DNA for the CDR3 is TGTGCCAGCAGTCCGGCCGGGACAGTTAATGAAAAACTGTTTTTT. The full variable domain, its missing parts supplied by reference TRBV7-9 and TRBJ1-4, is DTGVSQNPRHKITKRGQNVTFRCDPISEHNRLYWYRQTLGQGPEFLTYFQNEAQLEKSRLLSDRFSAERPKGSFSTLEIQRTEQGDSAMYLCASSPAGTVNEKLFFGSGTQLSVL.

This clone was detected only once. The identical CDR3 is also encoded by other nucleotide sequences in the sample. This chain joins TRBV7-9 and TRBJ1-1; D is ambiguous. Germline CDR1 is SEHNR and CDR2 is FQNEAQ (reference sequence). Trimming removed 4 bases from V and 4 bases from J, with 7 bases in between. The CDR3 has 12 residues. CDR3 amino acids: CASSSRGTEAFF. In DNA, the CDR3 is TGTGCCAGCAGCTCCCGGGGCACTGAAGCTTTCTTT.

The gene calls are TRBV7-2 and TRBJ1-4; a weak D match, TRBD1 (5 bases). The germline gives CDR1 SGHTA, CDR2 FQGNSA. V dropped 2 bases and J dropped 4 bases, with 11 bases sitting between them. This CDR3 spans 15 amino acids. This CDR3 reads CASSLFQGNNEKLFF. CDR3 bases: TGTGCCAGCAGCTTATTCCAGGGCAATAATGAAAAACTGTTTTTT. Together with reference TRBV7-2 and TRBJ1-4, the CDR3 gives the full variable domain: GAGVSQSPSNKVTEKGKDVELRCDPISGHTALYWYRQSLGQGLEFLIYFQGNSAPDKSGLPSDRFSAERTGGSVSTLTIQRTQQEDSAVYLCASSLFQGNNEKLFFGSGTQLSVL.

This chain links TRBV7-9 with TRBJ1-1; D remains unclear. This CDR3 spans 13 amino acids. V dropped 1 base and J dropped 5 bases, with 8 bases sitting between them. Germline CDR1 is SEHNR and CDR2 is FQNEAQ (reference sequence). CDR3 residues: CASSLESPTEAFF. The CDR3 region has the DNA TGTGCCAGCAGCTTAGAAAGCCCGACTGAAGCTTTCTTT.